This T cell receptor (beta chain) was found in a study of T cell repertoires in ileal Crohn's disease. The length of the CDR3 is 14 residues. Trimming cost V 7 bases and J 2 bases; bases outside gene matches: 4. Germline V gene data show CDR1 as WSHSY and CDR2 as SAAADI. Clones were read by immunoSEQ multiplex PCR, and TCRdb kept only the in-frame ones, dropping some. This sample has approximately 6,400 clones, with about 76% found just once. Findings and caveats of the study: Compared with CD4 T cells, sorted CD8 cells carried more expanded clones.

This clone was seen only once. Its antigen is as yet unknown. Patients were adults with ileal or ileocolonic Crohn's disease needing resection. The chain employs TRBV10-2 and TRBJ1-1; 10 bases map to TRBD1. The sequenced sample was ileal tissue. The sequence was obtained from an adult with Crohn's disease. The CDR3 reads CASTDRGRNTEAFF. In nucleotides, the CDR3 is TGCGCCAGCACTGACAGGGGGCGAAACACTGAAGCTTTCTTT.